This record covers a single TCR beta chain. This specimen comes from a study of control samples from healthy donors and cancer patients. The CDR3 has 13 amino acids. V shed 6 bases and J 4 bases; nucleotides not matched to a gene: 3. Germline CDR1 is MNHEY and CDR2 is SVGAGI. Method: immunoSEQ multiplex PCR; TCRdb's copy keeps in-frame clones and lacks some. The table has about 65,000 clones, around nine tenths seen once. Sequencing was done on a sample of PBMCs. This TCR derives from a woman between 45 and 65 years old with colorectal cancer. J is TRBJ1-2 and V is TRBV6-5; 9 bases are shared with TRBD1. The CDR3 reads CASRKGQGYGYTF. Written as DNA, the CDR3 is TGTGCCAGCAGAAAGGGACAGGGCTATGGCTACACCTTC.